Listed below are T cell receptor beta chains from one sample, sequenced in a study of shared T cell receptors in the human thymus. TCRdb keeps only in-frame clones here, not all; method: immunoSEQ multiplex PCR. This sample has hundreds of thousands of clones; roughly 90% occur once, and the top ten carry approximately 0.01%. These records were also assigned to another study, of human thymus T cells.

The sample comprised thymocytes. These receptors came from a boy in the first two years of life with a congenital heart defect. CDR3s include the opening cysteine and the closing phenylalanine or tryptophan. Fields, in order: J gene, D gene, clone size, V gene, CDR3 protein, CDR3 DNA. The D gene is left open where the match is weak. A clone size is listed for some rows: how often the clone was seen (once, few, many), or a class if it is expanded.

J: TRBJ2-1
D: NA
size: NA
V: TRBV15
CDR3: CATSSLASTYNEQFF
DNA: TGTGCCACCAGCAGCCTAGCGAGCACCTACAATGAGCAGTTCTTC

J: TRBJ1-4
D: NA
size: NA
V: TRBV19
CDR3: CASAWGDRFPTNEKLFF
DNA: TGTGCCAGTGCCTGGGGTGACAGATTTCCAACTAATGAAAAACTGTTTTTT

J: TRBJ1-1
D: TRBD1
size: NA
V: TRBV28
CDR3: CASSRVTGQGALNTEAFF
DNA: TGTGCCAGCAGTCGCGTCACGGGACAGGGGGCACTGAACACTGAAGCTTTCTTT

J: TRBJ2-1
D: TRBD2
size: NA
V: TRBV27
CDR3: CASSSGGRALSYNEQFF
DNA: TGTGCCAGCAGTTCGGGCGGGAGGGCCTTATCCTACAATGAGCAGTTCTTC

J: TRBJ1-1
D: NA
size: NA
V: TRBV27
CDR3: CASTTKEMNTEAFF
DNA: TGTGCCAGCACCACAAAAGAAATGAACACTGAAGCTTTCTTT

J: TRBJ2-5
D: TRBD1
size: NA
V: TRBV4-2
CDR3: CASSQGWWDSQETQYF
DNA: TGTGCCAGCAGCCAAGGGTGGTGGGACAGCCAAGAGACCCAGTACTTC

J: TRBJ1-2
D: NA
size: NA
V: TRBV4-3
CDR3: CASSQGGSYGYTF
DNA: TGCGCCAGCAGCCAAGGAGGATCTTATGGCTACACCTTC

J: TRBJ1-5
D: TRBD1
size: few
V: TRBV5-6
CDR3: CASRFDEDRLFGNQPQHF
DNA: TGTGCCAGCCGTTTTGATGAGGACAGGTTATTTGGCAATCAGCCCCAGCATTTT

J: TRBJ2-2
D: TRBD1
size: NA
V: TRBV15
CDR3: CATSSLPRTGVDTGELFF
DNA: TGTGCCACCAGCAGCCTCCCTCGGACAGGGGTTGACACCGGGGAGCTGTTTTTT

J: TRBJ2-2
D: TRBD1
size: NA
V: TRBV28
CDR3: CASSSPGQPSGGELFF
DNA: TGTGCCAGCAGTTCTCCGGGACAGCCGTCGGGGGGGGAGCTGTTTTTT

J: TRBJ2-1
D: TRBD1
size: NA
V: TRBV11-2
CDR3: CASKGIRDRGLHGNEQFF
DNA: TGTGCCAGCAAGGGGATTCGGGACAGGGGCTTACATGGCAATGAGCAGTTCTTC

J: TRBJ2-1
D: NA
size: NA
V: TRBV6-5
CDR3: CASSHKGTSSYEQFF
DNA: TGTGCCAGCAGTCACAAGGGGACTTCAAGTTATGAGCAGTTCTTC

J: TRBJ1-4
D: NA
size: NA
V: TRBV30
CDR3: CAWSGQPNEKLFF
DNA: TGTGCCTGGAGTGGACAGCCAAATGAAAAACTGTTTTTT

J: TRBJ1-5
D: NA
size: NA
V: TRBV7-8
CDR3: CASSPGTGGNQPQHF
DNA: TGTGCCAGCAGCCCCGGGACGGGAGGCAATCAGCCCCAGCATTTT

J: TRBJ2-7
D: TRBD2
size: once
V: TRBV20-1
CDR3: CSAAGVGEQYF
DNA: TGCAGTGCTGCGGGAGTGGGCGAGCAGTACTTC